Detailed here is one TCR beta chain. The clone's antigen remains unknown. This likely comes from a read error, as the CDR3 has no conserved phenylalanine or tryptophan at its end. The data were produced on an Illumina HiSeq 1500. The raw public data were reprocessed by TCRdb itself: fastp quality trimming at Q25, MiXCR clonotype calling, in-frame beta chains only. CDR3 protein duplicates are merged, each entry listing the most common genes and DNA. Counted in this sample were under 600,000 distinct CDR3 sequences; 15% to 20% of them appeared once. The ten largest account for 24% of the sample. These data originate in a study of T cell repertoires in cytomegalovirus infection (dated 2019 in TCRdb). Background for the entire study: Donor HLA type was relevant to the analysis, because carriage of CMV infection together with the matching HLA type was indicated by public TCR beta signatures. General findings and caveats noted by the study authors: In both this cohort and an independent approximately 350-donor cohort, the cumulative frequency of public TCR beta family members distinguished carriers of CMV infection plus the relevant HLA type. The ex vivo response was dominated by HLA-C-restricted CMV-specific TCR beta clonotypes, and the single most frequent clonotype in two of eight donors was supplied by these HLA-C-restricted clonotypes.

CDR1 and CDR2 are read off the germline V gene as MDHEN and SYDVKM. With termini counted, the CDR3 has 15 amino acids. Left in the record is the CDR3 DNA by itself, 45 bases read in frame from the first base. V is trimmed back by 10 bases and J by 7 bases, and the junction contains 19 bases that no gene match accounts for. Sequences were obtained from CD8+ T cells from PBMCs. The receptor chain draws on TRBV28 and TRBJ2-7; the central 7 bases match TRBD2. This receptor was identified in a human donor in good health (CMV status not recorded). Some clones in this sample may be carry-over from other donors' samples. The nucleotide sequence is TGTGCCAAGAATCCCTGGGGTAGCGGGCTTAGGGAGCAGTACTTA. Translated, it reads CAKNPWGSGLREQYL.